These 7 T cell receptor beta chains were all obtained from the same sample, sequenced in a study of shared clonotypes between healthy human individuals. The assay was immunoSEQ multiplex PCR, and TCRdb's table has in-frame clones only and misses some. The sample records 600,000 to 750,000 clones, roughly 88% being singletons. The sequenced sample consisted of memory CD8+ T cells from PBMCs. Subset defined: CD45RO+ cells pooled with CCR7-negative TemRA cells. All receptors come from a man younger than 35 in good health. Some clones in this sample may be carry-over from other donors' samples.

There are a few counts of this clone. This rearrangement joins TRBV5-1 to TRBJ1-1; D gene unclear. Germline V gene lookup returns CDR1 SGHRS and CDR2 YFSETQ. This CDR3 is 16 amino acids long. With 0 bases removed from V and 4 bases from J, the gap between germline ends came to 16 bases. The CDR3 spells CASSLAFRAEGTEAFF. The CDR3 nucleotides read TGCGCCAGCAGCTTGGCCTTTAGGGCGGAGGGCACTGAAGCTTTCTTT.

Concerning this clone itself: Other DNA sequences from this sample encode an identical CDR3 as well. CDR3 protein: CASSFLAGSYEQYF. CDR3 DNA: TGTGCCAGCAGTTTCTTAGCGGGATCCTACGAGCAGTACTTC. J is TRBJ2-7 and V is TRBV28; 8 bases agree with TRBD2. The CDR3 spans 14 residues. Germline CDR1 is MDHEN and CDR2 is SYDVKM. The J segment lost 1 base and the V segment lost 3 bases, leaving 2 bases of the junction unmatched. Looking up the rest from reference TRBV28 and TRBJ2-7 gives the full variable domain: DVKVTQSSRYLVKRTGEKVFLECVQDMDHENMFWYRQDPGLGLRLIYFSYDVKMKEKGDIPEGYSVSREKKERFSLILESASTNQTSMYLCASSFLAGSYEQYFGPGTRLTVT.

The chain combines TRBV27 with TRBJ1-1; no reliable D call. The V end was cut by 10 bases, the J end by 2 bases, with 14 bases between. CDR1 and CDR2 (germline): MNHEY, SMNVEV (reference sequence). There are 13 residues in the CDR3. CDR3 nucleotides: TGTGCCACCTCCGTGACGGCCAACACTGAAGCTTTCTTT. Its protein is CATSVTANTEAFF.

The V and J genes are TRBV2 and TRBJ1-1; no firm D call. The CDR3 sequence is 15 residues long. The V end lost 8 bases, the J end lost 1 base, and 17 bases lay between the germline ends. Germline V gene sequence: CDR1 SNHLY, CDR2 FYNNEI. Here the CDR3 DNA reads TGTGCCAGCGAACTTGGACGGGTCCAGAACACTGAAGCTTTCTTT. Its protein product is CASELGRVQNTEAFF.

The table lists this clone with a count of one. The rearrangement joins TRBV27 to TRBJ1-1, with D possibly TRBD1 on 5 matching bases. Between the trimmed V and J ends, which lost 2 bases and 4 bases, there was a span of 17 bases. The CDR3 totals 16 residues. Germline CDR1 is MNHEY and CDR2 is SMNVEV (reference sequence). The CDR3 DNA is TGTGCCAGCAGTTTAGTCCCCGTACAGGCGGGCACTGAAGCTTTCTTT. Translated, it gives CASSLVPVQAGTEAFF.

The rearrangement joins TRBV15 to TRBJ2-3; a possible D gene is TRBD2 (5 bases). From germline, CDR1 is LNHNV and CDR2 YYDKDF (reference sequence). The CDR3 covers 17 residues. Between the trimmed V and J ends, which lost 0 bases and 0 bases, there was a span of 13 bases. DNA of the CDR3: TGTGCCACCAGCAGAGAGGTTGGGAGTCTTAGCACAGATACGCAGTATTTT. This codes for CATSREVGSLSTDTQYF.

V and J are TRBV6-1 and TRBJ2-7; 11 bases fit TRBD2. Per germline, CDR1 MNHNS and CDR2 SASEGT. The CDR3 sequence is 14 residues long. Unmatched junction bases numbered 7, after V lost 6 bases and J lost 6 bases. CDR3 nucleotides: TGTGCCAGCAGCGAACTAGCGGGAGCCCGCGAGCAGTACTTC. Translation: CASSELAGAREQYF.